Presented here are 10 T cell receptor beta chains from one specimen sequenced in a study of PD-L1 blockade in urothelial cancer. Generated by immunoSEQ multiplex PCR, the TCRdb table keeps only in-frame clones and is missing some. The repertoire holds more than 55,000 clones, with about 86% as singletons. The sequences come from PBMCs, collected around atezolizumab (anti-PD-L1) treatment. Source of these receptors: a man between 50 and 59 years old with urothelial cancer.

The rearrangement uses TRBV19 and TRBJ1-1; 9 bases match TRBD1. V trimming: 4 bases; J trimming: 1 base; junction bases outside the gene matches: 4. Germline loops: CDR1 LNHDA, CDR2 SQIVND (reference sequence). The CDR3 has 15 amino acids. The CDR3 protein is CASSTGDRANTEAFF. CDR3 bases: TGTGCCAGTAGTACCGGGGACAGGGCGAACACTGAAGCTTTCTTT.

The chain carries TRBV28 and TRBJ1-1; the D is unclear. The germline V gene has CDR1 MDHEN and CDR2 SYDVKM. Deletions cut 5 bases from V and 1 base from J, with 8 bases between. This CDR3 region has 13 residues. In DNA form, the CDR3 reads TGTGCCAGCAGTCTTACCGGGAACACTGAAGCTTTCTTT. Translation gives CASSLTGNTEAFF.

In its sample, this clone was seen once. The chain has TRBV28 and TRBJ2-1, with TRBD2 identical over 11 bases. CDR1 and CDR2 from the germline V gene are MDHEN and SYDVKM. The V and J ends lost 5 bases and 6 bases, in that order; junction bases with no gene match: 12. CDR3 length: 17 residues. The CDR3 DNA is TGTGCCAGCAGTGCCCAGGTGGCTAGCGGGAGGACCAATGAGCAGTTCTTC. It encodes CASSAQVASGRTNEQFF.

This clone was observed once. This chain joins TRBV29-1 and TRBJ1-2; 8 bases fit TRBD1. The CDR3 is 13 amino acids. From germline, CDR1 is SQVTM and CDR2 ANQGSEA. J was trimmed by 0 bases and V by 7 bases; bases with no gene match: 4. CDR3 sequence: CSAGQGANYGYTF. The CDR3 nucleotides are TGCAGCGCTGGACAGGGAGCTAACTATGGCTACACCTTC.

V and J are TRBV6-6 and TRBJ2-3; 7 bases match TRBD2. The CDR3 loop spans 15 amino acids. Trimming cost V 7 bases and J 0 bases; bases outside gene matches: 7. Germline-derived CDR1 and CDR2 are MNHNY and SVGAGI (reference sequence). As DNA, the CDR3 is TGTGCCAGCAAAGGGAGGGAGGGAAGCACAGATACGCAGTATTTT. Protein sequence: CASKGREGSTDTQYF.

Details on this clone: Compared with germline, one end of the junction differs, possibly owing to a read error. The chain couples TRBV30 to TRBJ2-1; 8 bases fit TRBD2. The CDR3 runs to 14 residues. Germline assignment: CDR1 GTSNPN and CDR2 SVGIG (reference sequence). DNA of the CDR3: TGCTCGGGGGTAGCGGGAAACTCCTACAATGAGCAGTTCTTC. It yields the protein CSGVAGNSYNEQFF.

The rearrangement links TRBV27 to TRBJ1-1; D not resolved. The germline CDR1 and CDR2 sequences are MNHEY and SMNVEV (reference sequence). CDR3 size: 15 residues. The ends were cut back, 4 bases at V and 1 base at J, with 13 bases in the middle. CDR3 residues: CASSSGIWANTEAFF. CDR3 nucleotides: TGTGCCAGCAGTTCCGGGATTTGGGCGAACACTGAAGCTTTCTTT.

The CDR3 spells CASSVRQPQHF. The CDR3 DNA reads as TGTGCCAGCAGTGTTAGACAGCCCCAGCATTTT. V is TRBV28 and J is TRBJ1-5, with D uncertain. V was shortened by 5 bases and J by 7 bases, with 6 bases between the two germline ends. Germline V gene lookup returns CDR1 MDHEN and CDR2 SYDVKM. The CDR3 has 11 residues.

The chain uses TRBV2 and TRBJ1-6, with D possibly being TRBD1 (5 bases). CDR1 is SNHLY and CDR2 is FYNNEI in the germline V gene. The CDR3 contains 15 residues. Trimming shortened V by 6 bases and J by 5 bases, and 14 bases separated the two germline ends. CDR3 DNA sequence: TGTGCCAGCAGGGGCGGGGTACAGGATAATTCACCCCTCCACTTT. It yields the protein CASRGGVQDNSPLHF.

This clone appeared once. The chain uses TRBV7-2 and TRBJ1-6; no clear D gene. Germline V gene lookup returns CDR1 SGHTA and CDR2 FQGNSA. Trimming shortened V by 4 bases and J by 4 bases, and 2 bases separated the two germline ends. The CDR3 contains 12 residues. The CDR3 protein is CASSSYNSPLHF. The CDR3, as DNA: TGTGCCAGCAGCTCATATAATTCACCCCTCCACTTT.